The 3 T cell receptor beta chains below come from one sample, sequenced in a study of T cell repertoires in cytomegalovirus infection. TCRdb used MiXCR to reprocess the reads, holding one entry per CDR3 protein. Counted here are some 940,000 distinct CDR3 sequences, roughly 30% occurring once; the ten biggest clones make up 11% to 15%. These receptors are not linked to any known antigen. The material was cultured CD8+ T cells from PBMCs, obtained from culture after CMV antigen stimulation. These receptors originate from a human donor in good health (CMV status not recorded). Some clones in this sample may be carry-over from other donors' samples.

This sequence joins TRBV15 and TRBJ2-5; the D is unclear. Germline CDR1 LNHNV, CDR2 YYDKDF (reference sequence). V was trimmed by 7 bases and J by 7 bases, leaving 16 bases between them. This CDR3 has 13 residues. The CDR3 sequence: CATTPDTKGTQYF. CDR3 DNA sequence: TGTGCCACCACCCCAGACACCAAGGGGACCCAGTACTTC.

The J gene is TRBJ2-1, the V gene TRBV27; the D is unclear. CDR3 length: 15 amino acids. CDR1 and CDR2 (germline): MNHEY, SMNVEV (reference sequence). V lost 2 bases, J lost 0 bases, and 8 bases lay in between. CDR3 bases: TGTGCCAGCAGTTTAGGGCAGACCTCCTACAATGAGCAGTTCTTC. Translated, it gives CASSLGQTSYNEQFF.

This clonotype was seen at least ten times. The rearrangement links TRBV28 to TRBJ2-6; D unclear. The V end lost 8 bases, the J end lost 4 bases, and 12 bases lay between the germline ends. The V gene's germline CDR1 is MDHEN and CDR2 SYDVKM. The CDR3 consists of 14 residues. The CDR3 DNA is TGTGCCAGCGGAAACATGAACGGGGCCAACGTCCTGACTTTC. Amino acid sequence: CASGNMNGANVLTF. Using reference TRBV28 and TRBJ2-6 for the parts outside the CDR3, the full variable domain is DVKVTQSSRYLVKRTGEKVFLECVQDMDHENMFWYRQDPGLGLRLIYFSYDVKMKEKGDIPEGYSVSREKKERFSLILESASTNQTSMYLCASGNMNGANVLTFGAGSRLTVL.